This T cell receptor beta chain originates from a study of human T cells and chemical hapten exposure. Overall study results and limits: It was expanded TCRs that formed significantly more large CDR3 similarity clusters than controls did. TCRs above 1 in 1000 frequency did not change with DPC sensitization.

V was clipped by 6 bases and J by 3 bases; unmatched bases: 6. The CDR3 contains 15 residues. Germline CDR1 and CDR2: SQVTM and ANQGSEA. The authors' processing: TCR counts had a median of approximately 87,000 per sample and spanned roughly 20,000 to 690,600. TCRdb fed the RACE reads into MiXCR, producing one record per CDR3 protein. The V and J calls were determined by TCRdb, not by the authors. The table has about 69,000 distinct CDR3 sequences, about 32% seen once. Time point: patch test 1, 2 weeks after DPC sensitization. Treatment denoted: therapeutic diphenylcyclopropenone sensitization with weekly scalp DPC. The drawing of blood occurred before each patch test was applied. To note about this clonotype: The antigen remains unidentified.

This chain uses TRBV29-1 with TRBJ2-3, with TRBD2 identical over 13 bases. The material was whole blood, obtained in connection with sensitization to the hapten diphenylcyclopropenone (DPC). This TCR derives from a man aged 40-55 years with alopecia areata. Some clones in this sample may be carry-over from other donors' samples. CDR3 DNA sequence: TGCAGCGTGAGGGGACTAGCGGGACGTACAGATACGCAGTATTTT. Its translation is CSVRGLAGRTDTQYF.